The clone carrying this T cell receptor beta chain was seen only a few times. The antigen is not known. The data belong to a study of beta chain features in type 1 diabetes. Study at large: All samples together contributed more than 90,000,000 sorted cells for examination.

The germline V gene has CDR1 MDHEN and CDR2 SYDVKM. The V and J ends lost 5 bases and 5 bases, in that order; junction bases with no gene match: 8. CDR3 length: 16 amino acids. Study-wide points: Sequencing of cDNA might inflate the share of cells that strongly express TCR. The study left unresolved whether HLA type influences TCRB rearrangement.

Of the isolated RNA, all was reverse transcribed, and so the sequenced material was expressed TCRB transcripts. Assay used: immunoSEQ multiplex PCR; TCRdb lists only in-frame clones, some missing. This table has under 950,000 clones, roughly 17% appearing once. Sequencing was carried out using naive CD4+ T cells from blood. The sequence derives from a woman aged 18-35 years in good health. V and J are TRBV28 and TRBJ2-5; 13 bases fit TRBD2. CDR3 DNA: TGTGCCAGCAGTCCAGGACTAGCGGGGGTGGGCGAGACCCAGTACTTC. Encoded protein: CASSPGLAGVGETQYF.